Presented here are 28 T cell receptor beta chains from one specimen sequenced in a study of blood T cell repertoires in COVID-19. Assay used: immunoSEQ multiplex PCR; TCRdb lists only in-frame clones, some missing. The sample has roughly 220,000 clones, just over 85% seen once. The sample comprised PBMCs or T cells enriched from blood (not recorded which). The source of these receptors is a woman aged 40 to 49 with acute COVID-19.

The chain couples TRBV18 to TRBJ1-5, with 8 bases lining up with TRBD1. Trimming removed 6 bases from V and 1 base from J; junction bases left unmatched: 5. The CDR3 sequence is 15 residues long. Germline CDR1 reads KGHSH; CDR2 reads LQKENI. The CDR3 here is CASSTRTGSNQPQHF. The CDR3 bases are TGTGCCAGCTCCACACGGACAGGGAGCAATCAGCCCCAGCATTTT.

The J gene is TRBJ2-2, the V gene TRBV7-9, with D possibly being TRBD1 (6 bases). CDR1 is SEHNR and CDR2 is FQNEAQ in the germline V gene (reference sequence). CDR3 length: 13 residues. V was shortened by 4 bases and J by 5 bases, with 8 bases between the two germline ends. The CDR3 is CASSYRVTGELFF. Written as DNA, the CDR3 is TGTGCCAGCAGCTACAGGGTAACCGGGGAGCTGTTTTTT.

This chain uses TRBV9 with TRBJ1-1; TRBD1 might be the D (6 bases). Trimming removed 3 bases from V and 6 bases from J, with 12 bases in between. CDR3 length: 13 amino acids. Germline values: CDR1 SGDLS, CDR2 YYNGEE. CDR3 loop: CASSDQGRAEAFF. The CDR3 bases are TGTGCCAGCAGCGACCAGGGGAGGGCTGAAGCTTTCTTT.

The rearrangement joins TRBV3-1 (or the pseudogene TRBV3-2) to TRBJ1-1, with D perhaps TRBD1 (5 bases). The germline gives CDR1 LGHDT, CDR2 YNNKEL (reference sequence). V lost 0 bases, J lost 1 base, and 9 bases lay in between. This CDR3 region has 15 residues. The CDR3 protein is CASSQDAGPNTEAFF. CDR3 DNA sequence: TGTGCCAGCAGCCAAGACGCAGGGCCGAACACTGAAGCTTTCTTT.

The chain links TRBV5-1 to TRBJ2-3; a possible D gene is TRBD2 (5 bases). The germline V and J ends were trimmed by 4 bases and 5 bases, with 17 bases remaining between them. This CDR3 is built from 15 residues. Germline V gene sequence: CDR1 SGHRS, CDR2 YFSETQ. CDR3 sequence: CASSLRGVGGDTQYF. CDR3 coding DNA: TGCGCCAGCAGCCTCCGGGGAGTAGGAGGAGATACGCAGTATTTT.

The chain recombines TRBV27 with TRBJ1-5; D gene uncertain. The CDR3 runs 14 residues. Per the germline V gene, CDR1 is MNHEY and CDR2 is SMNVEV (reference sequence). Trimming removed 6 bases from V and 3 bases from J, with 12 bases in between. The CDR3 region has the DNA TGTGCCAGCAGCAGCAGAGGGAACAATCAGCCCCAGCATTTT. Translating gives CASSSRGNNQPQHF.

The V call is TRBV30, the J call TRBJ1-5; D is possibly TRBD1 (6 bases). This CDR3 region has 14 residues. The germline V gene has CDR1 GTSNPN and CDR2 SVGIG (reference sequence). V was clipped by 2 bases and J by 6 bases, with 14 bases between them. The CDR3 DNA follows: TGTGCCTGGAGTTCAACAGGGTTAAGTCAGCCCCAGCATTTT. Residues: CAWSSTGLSQPQHF.

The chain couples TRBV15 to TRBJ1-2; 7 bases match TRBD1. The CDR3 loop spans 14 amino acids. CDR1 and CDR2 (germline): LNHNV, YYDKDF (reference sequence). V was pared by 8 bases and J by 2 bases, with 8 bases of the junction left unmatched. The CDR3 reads CATAPDRLNYGYTF. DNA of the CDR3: TGTGCCACCGCGCCGGACAGGCTAAACTATGGCTACACCTTC.

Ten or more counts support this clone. The CDR3 here is CSAPRGPMVAEQFF. DNA of the CDR3: TGCAGCGCCCCGCGGGGGCCCATGGTTGCTGAGCAGTTCTTC. The rearrangement links TRBV29-1 to TRBJ2-1; a possible D gene is TRBD2 (7 bases). CDR1 and CDR2 (germline): SQVTM, ANQGSEA. The germline V and J ends were trimmed by 7 bases and 9 bases, with 22 bases remaining between them. There are 14 residues in the CDR3.

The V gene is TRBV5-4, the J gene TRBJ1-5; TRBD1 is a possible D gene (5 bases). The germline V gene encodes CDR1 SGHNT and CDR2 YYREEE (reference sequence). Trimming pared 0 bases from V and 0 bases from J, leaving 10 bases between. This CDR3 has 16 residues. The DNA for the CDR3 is TGTGCCAGCAGCTTGGGTGGGGCTCATAGCAATCAGCCCCAGCATTTT. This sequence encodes CASSLGGAHSNQPQHF. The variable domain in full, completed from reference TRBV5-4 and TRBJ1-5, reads ETGVTQSPTHLIKTRGQQVTLRCSSQSGHNTVSWYQQALGQGPQFIFQYYREEENGRGNFPPRFSGLQFPNYSSELNVNALELDDSALYLCASSLGGAHSNQPQHFGDGTRLSIL.

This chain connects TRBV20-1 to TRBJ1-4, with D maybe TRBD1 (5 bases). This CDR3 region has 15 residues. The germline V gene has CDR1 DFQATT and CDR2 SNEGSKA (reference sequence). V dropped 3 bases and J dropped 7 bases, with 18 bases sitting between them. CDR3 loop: CSASGSGTGLEKLFF. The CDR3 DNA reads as TGCAGTGCTAGTGGATCCGGGACGGGACTTGAAAAACTGTTTTTT.

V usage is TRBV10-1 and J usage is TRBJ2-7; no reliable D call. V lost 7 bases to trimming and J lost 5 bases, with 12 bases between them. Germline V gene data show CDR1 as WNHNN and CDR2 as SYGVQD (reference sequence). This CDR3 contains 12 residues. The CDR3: CASILDPNEQYF. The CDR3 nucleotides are TGCGCCAGCATCCTAGATCCCAACGAGCAGTACTTC.

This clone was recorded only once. The CDR3 nucleotides read TGTGCCTGGGAAGGCGCGGGCGCCGTCTACAATGAGCAGTTCTTC. The encoded protein is CAWEGAGAVYNEQFF. The chain couples TRBV30 to TRBJ2-1, with D possibly TRBD2 on 5 matching bases. The germline V gene has CDR1 GTSNPN and CDR2 SVGIG (reference sequence). CDR3 length equals 15 residues. V lost 5 bases and J lost 3, with 17 bases in between.

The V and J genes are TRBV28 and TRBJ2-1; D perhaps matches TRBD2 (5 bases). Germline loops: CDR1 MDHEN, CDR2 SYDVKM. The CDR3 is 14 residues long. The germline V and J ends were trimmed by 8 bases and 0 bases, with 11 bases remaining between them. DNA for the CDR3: TGTGCCAGCGCGGACTTGAGCTCCTACAATGAGCAGTTCTTC. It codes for CASADLSSYNEQFF.

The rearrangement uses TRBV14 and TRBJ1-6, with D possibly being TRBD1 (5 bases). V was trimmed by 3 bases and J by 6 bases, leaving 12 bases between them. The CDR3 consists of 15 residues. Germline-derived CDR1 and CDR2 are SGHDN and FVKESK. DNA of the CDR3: TGTGCCAGCAGCCAGACGACAGTCCCTAATTCACCCCTCCACTTT. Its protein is CASSQTTVPNSPLHF. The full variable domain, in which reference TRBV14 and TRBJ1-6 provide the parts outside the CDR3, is EAGVTQFPSHSVIEKGQTVTLRCDPISGHDNLYWYRRVMGKEIKFLLHFVKESKQDESGMPNNRFLAERTGGTYSTLKVQPAELEDSGVYFCASSQTTVPNSPLHFGNGTRLTVT.

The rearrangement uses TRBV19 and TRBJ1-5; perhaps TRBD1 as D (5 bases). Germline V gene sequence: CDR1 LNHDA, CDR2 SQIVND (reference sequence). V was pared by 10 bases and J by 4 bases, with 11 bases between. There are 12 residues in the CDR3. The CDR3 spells CATGIGNQPQHF. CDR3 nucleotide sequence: TGTGCCACAGGGATTGGGAATCAGCCCCAGCATTTT.

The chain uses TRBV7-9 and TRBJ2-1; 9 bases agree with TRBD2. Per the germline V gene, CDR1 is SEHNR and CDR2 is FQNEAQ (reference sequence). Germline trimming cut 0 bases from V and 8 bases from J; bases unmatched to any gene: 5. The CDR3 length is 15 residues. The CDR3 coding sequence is TGTGCCAGCAGCTTAGCACGCGGGGGGGCTGATGAGCAGTTCTTC. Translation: CASSLARGGADEQFF. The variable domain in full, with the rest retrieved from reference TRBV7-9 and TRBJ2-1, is DTGVSQNPRHKITKRGQNVTFRCDPISEHNRLYWYRQTLGQGPEFLTYFQNEAQLEKSRLLSDRFSAERPKGSFSTLEIQRTEQGDSAMYLCASSLARGGADEQFFGPGTRLTVL.

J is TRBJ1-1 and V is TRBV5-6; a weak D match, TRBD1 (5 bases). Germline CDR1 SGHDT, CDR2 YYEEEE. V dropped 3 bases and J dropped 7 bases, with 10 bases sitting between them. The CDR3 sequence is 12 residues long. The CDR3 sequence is CASSSKDIEAFF. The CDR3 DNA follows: TGTGCCAGCAGCTCCAAGGACATTGAAGCTTTCTTT.

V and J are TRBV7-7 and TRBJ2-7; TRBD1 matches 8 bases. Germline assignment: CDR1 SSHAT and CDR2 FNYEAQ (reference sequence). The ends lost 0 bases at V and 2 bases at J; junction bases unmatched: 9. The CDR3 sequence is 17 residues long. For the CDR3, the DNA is TGTGCCAGCAGCTTAGCGCTTCGCCGACAGGGGACCTACGAGCAGTACGTC. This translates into CASSLALRRQGTYEQYV.

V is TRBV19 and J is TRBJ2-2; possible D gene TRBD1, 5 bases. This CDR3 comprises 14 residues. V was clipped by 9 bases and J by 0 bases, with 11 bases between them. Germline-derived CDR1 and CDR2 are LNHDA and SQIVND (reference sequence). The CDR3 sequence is CASRAGSNTGELFF. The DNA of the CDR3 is TGTGCCAGCAGGGCAGGGTCGAACACCGGGGAGCTGTTTTTT.

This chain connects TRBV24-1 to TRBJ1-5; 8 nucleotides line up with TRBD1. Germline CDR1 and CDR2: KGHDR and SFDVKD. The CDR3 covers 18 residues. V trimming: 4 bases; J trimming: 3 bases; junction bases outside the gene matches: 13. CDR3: CATSDSRTGIGPNQPQHF. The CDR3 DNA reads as TGTGCCACCAGTGACTCAAGGACAGGGATAGGCCCCAATCAGCCCCAGCATTTT.

CDR3 DNA sequence: TGTGCCAGCAGCTCCGGGACTAGCGGGGTCTACGAGCAGTACTTC. Encoded protein: CASSSGTSGVYEQYF. The gene calls are TRBV9 and TRBJ2-7, with TRBD2 matching over 13 bases. Germline V lookup: CDR1 SGDLS, CDR2 YYNGEE. After removal of 4 bases from V and 3 bases from J, the junction contained 4 bases not matched to a gene. This CDR3 comprises 15 residues.

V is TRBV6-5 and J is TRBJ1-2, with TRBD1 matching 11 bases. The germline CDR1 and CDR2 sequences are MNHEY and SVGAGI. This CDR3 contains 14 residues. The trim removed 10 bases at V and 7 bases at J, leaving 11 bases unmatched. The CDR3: CATWTGGSPSGYTF. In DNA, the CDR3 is TGTGCCACGTGGACAGGGGGCTCCCCTAGTGGCTACACCTTC.

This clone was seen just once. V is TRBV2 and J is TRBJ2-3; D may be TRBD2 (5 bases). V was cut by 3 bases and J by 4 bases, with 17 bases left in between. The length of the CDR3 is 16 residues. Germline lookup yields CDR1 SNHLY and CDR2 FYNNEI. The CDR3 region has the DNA TGTGCCAGCAGTGAGTGGACTGTCCCGGCCCCAGATACGCAGTATTTT. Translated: CASSEWTVPAPDTQYF.

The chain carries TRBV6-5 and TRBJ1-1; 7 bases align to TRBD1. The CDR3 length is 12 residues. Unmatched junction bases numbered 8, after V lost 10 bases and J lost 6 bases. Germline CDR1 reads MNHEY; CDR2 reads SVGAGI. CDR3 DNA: TGTGCCACCCAGGACAGGCGGTCTGAAGCTTTCTTT. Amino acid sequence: CATQDRRSEAFF.

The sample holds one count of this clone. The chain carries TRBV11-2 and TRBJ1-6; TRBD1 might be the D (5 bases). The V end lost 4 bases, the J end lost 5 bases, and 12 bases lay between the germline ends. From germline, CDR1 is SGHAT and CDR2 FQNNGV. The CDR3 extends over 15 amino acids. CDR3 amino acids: CASSSTGLDNSPLHF. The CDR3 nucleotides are TGTGCCAGCAGCTCCACAGGTTTAGATAATTCACCCCTCCACTTT.

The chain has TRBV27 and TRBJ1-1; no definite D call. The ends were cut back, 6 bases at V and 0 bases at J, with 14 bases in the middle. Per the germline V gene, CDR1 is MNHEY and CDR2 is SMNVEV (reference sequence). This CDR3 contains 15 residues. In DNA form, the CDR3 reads TGTGCCAGCAGCCGGGAGTCAGTTATGAACACTGAAGCTTTCTTT. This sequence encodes CASSRESVMNTEAFF.

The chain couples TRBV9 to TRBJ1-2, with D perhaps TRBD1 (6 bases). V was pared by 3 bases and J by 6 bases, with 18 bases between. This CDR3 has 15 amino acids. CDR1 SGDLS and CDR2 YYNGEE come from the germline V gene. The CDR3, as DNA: TGTGCCAGCAGCGGTTGGGACAACTACGCGAATGGCTACACCTTC. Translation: CASSGWDNYANGYTF.